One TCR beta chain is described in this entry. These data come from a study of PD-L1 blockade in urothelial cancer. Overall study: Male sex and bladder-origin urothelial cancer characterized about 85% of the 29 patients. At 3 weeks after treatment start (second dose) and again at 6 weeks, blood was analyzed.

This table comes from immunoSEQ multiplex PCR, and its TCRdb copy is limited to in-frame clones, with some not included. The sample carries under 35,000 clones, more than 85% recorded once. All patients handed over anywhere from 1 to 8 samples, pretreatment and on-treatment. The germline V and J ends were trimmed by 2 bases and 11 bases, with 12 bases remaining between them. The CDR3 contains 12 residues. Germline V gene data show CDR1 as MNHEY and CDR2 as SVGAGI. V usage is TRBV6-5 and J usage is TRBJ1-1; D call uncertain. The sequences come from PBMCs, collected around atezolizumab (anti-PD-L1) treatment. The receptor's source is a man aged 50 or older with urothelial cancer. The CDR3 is CASSYGSQQAFF. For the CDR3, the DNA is TGTGCCAGCAGTTACGGTTCCCAACAGGCTTTCTTT.